This entry is about one TCR beta chain. The antigen is unknown. These data originate in a study of shared clonotypes between healthy human individuals. Method: immunoSEQ multiplex PCR; TCRdb's copy keeps in-frame clones and lacks some. The sample comprises about 330,000 clones, roughly 91% of which are singletons, and around 15% rests with the top ten. Germline CDR1 reads SGDLS; CDR2 reads YYNGEE. This CDR3 comprises 15 residues. Trimming took 3 bases from V and 1 from J, leaving 11 bases between them. Study-level results: Sampling included only blood; tissue repertoires likely differ.

The receptor was derived from a man younger than 30 in good health. The chain joins TRBV9 to TRBJ1-5; the D is unclear. Sequenced: memory CD8+ T cells sorted from blood. Regarding subset: CD45RO+ cells pooled with CCR7-negative TemRA cells. The CDR3 region is CASSAGGMSNQPQHF. In nucleotides, the CDR3 is TGTGCCAGCAGCGCCGGCGGGATGAGCAATCAGCCCCAGCATTTT.